The T cell receptor beta chain described here comes from a study of shared clonotypes between healthy human individuals. Study-wide results and caveats: Naive CD4 clonotypes overlapped across a handful of donors at roughly 5.1%.

Turning to this clone: The antigen is undetermined.

Running of the assay took place at deep level. Investigators spread the genomic DNA of each subset evenly over several immunoSEQ plates. This table comes from immunoSEQ multiplex PCR, and its TCRdb copy is limited to in-frame clones, with some not included. In the table there are some 500,000 clones, roughly 95% of which are singletons. The sequence derives from a woman aged 30 to 39 in good health. The material sequenced was naive CD4+ T cells sorted from blood. The subset denotes: CD45RA+ positively selected.

Here the CDR3 reads CASSLRNTYEQYF. The CDR3 nucleotides are TGTGCCAGCAGTTTGCGGAATACCTACGAGCAGTACTTC. The rearrangement joins TRBV28 to TRBJ2-7; no clear D. Trimming took 3 bases from V and 2 from J, leaving 8 bases between them. The length of the CDR3 is 13 residues. The germline V gene has CDR1 MDHEN and CDR2 SYDVKM.